This is a list of T cell receptor beta chains from one sample in a study of T cell repertoires in cytomegalovirus infection. What these receptors recognize is not known. From the reads, TCRdb called clonotypes with MiXCR, one entry per CDR3 protein. The table includes about 310,000 distinct CDR3 sequences, just under 25% detected once. Sequenced here: cultured PBMCs, sampled from culture after CMV antigen stimulation. Receptors were obtained from a human donor in good health (CMV status not recorded). Some clones in this sample may be carry-over from other donors' samples. CDR3s include the opening cysteine and the closing phenylalanine or tryptophan. The D gene is left open where the match is weak. Clone size is shown for a subset of rows, as once, few, many or a class of expanded clone.

v_gene,j_gene,abundance,d_gene,CDR3aa,CDR3nt
TRBV10-3,TRBJ2-5,few,NA,CAIKGVGQETQYF,TGTGCCATCAAGGGCGTAGGGCAAGAGACCCAGTACTTC
TRBV6-2/TRBV6-3,TRBJ2-2,many,TRBD2,CASSYGAGPNTGELFF,TGTGCCAGCAGTTACGGAGCGGGACCTAACACCGGGGAGCTGTTTTTT
TRBV7-6,TRBJ2-1,few,NA,CASSARPLNGQFF,TGTGCCAGCAGCGCACGTCCTCTCAATGGGCAGTTCTTC
TRBV28,TRBJ1-5,few,NA,CASSGGIGNQPQHF,TGTGCCAGCAGTGGGGGTATCGGCAATCAGCCCCAGCATTTT
TRBV19,TRBJ2-2,few,NA,CASSARLTGELFF,TGTGCCAGTAGTGCCAGATTAACCGGGGAGCTGTTTTTT
TRBV18,TRBJ2-7,NA,TRBD2,CASSPGLAGVLWQYF,TGTGCCAGCTCACCAGGGCTAGCGGGCGTTTTATGGCAGTACTTC
TRBV18,TRBJ1-2,NA,NA,CASSPEAGGNYGYTF,TGTGCCAGCTCACCGGAGGCAGGTGGGAACTATGGCTACACCTTC
TRBV7-6,TRBJ2-1,few,NA,CASSSPGLQQFF,TGTGCCAGCAGCTCGCCGGGACTTCAACAGTTCTTC
TRBV11-2,TRBJ2-1,NA,NA,CASSSGGASSKFF,TGTGCCAGCAGCTCAGGGGGGGCTAGCAGTAAGTTCTTC
TRBV7-2,TRBJ2-2,few,NA,CASSLDAWSSGELFF,TGTGCCAGCAGCTTAGACGCGTGGAGTAGCGGGGAGCTGTTTTTT
TRBV20-1,TRBJ1-1,NA,NA,CSGLGGEGAFF,TGCAGTGGCTTAGGAGGGGAGGGAGCTTTCTTT
TRBV7-6,TRBJ2-1,many,NA,CASSLVKSSYNEQFF,TGTGCCAGCAGCTTAGTCAAGAGCTCCTACAATGAGCAGTTCTTC
TRBV29-1,TRBJ2-3,NA,TRBD1,CSPRDRATDTQYF,TGCAGCCCCCGGGACAGGGCGACAGATACGCAGTATTTT
TRBV6-1,TRBJ1-5,many,NA,CASSEQGFNQPQHF,TGTGCCAGCAGTGAACAGGGTTTCAATCAGCCCCAGCATTTT
TRBV2,TRBJ1-5,NA,NA,CASSDDSALAQHF,TGTGCCAGCAGTGACGATAGTGCGTTGGCCCAGCATTTT
TRBV5-4,TRBJ2-2,few,TRBD2,CASSPGGGVAGNTGELFF,TGTGCCAGCAGCCCCGGGGGGGGGGTAGCGGGAAACACCGGGGAGCTGTTTTTT
TRBV24-1,TRBJ2-6,few,NA,CATSDSSRPSGANVLTF,TGTGCCACCAGTGATTCCTCACGTCCCTCTGGGGCCAACGTCCTGACTTTC
TRBV7-9,TRBJ2-3,NA,TRBD1,CASSSPTGASVGTDTQYF,TGTGCCAGCAGCTCCCCCACAGGGGCCAGCGTAGGGACAGATACGCAGTATTTT
TRBV4-1,TRBJ2-7,many,TRBD2,CASSQVNMGLAEEQYF,TGCGCCAGCAGCCAAGTTAACATGGGACTAGCTGAAGAGCAGTACTTC
TRBV19,TRBJ2-2,NA,TRBD1,CASRDVYRGSTGELFF,TGTGCCAGTAGGGACGTTTACAGGGGAAGCACCGGGGAGCTGTTTTTT
TRBV5-6,TRBJ1-5,NA,NA,CASSLMGFSNQPQHF,TGTGCCAGCAGCTTGATGGGATTTAGCAATCAGCCCCAGCATTTT
TRBV27,TRBJ2-7,NA,TRBD2,CASALAGGLREQYF,TGTGCCAGCGCCCTAGCGGGAGGGCTGCGCGAGCAGTACTTC
TRBV27,TRBJ1-2,few,NA,CASSSEPYGYTF,TGTGCCAGCAGTTCCGAACCTTATGGCTACACCTTC
TRBV2,TRBJ1-5,many,TRBD1,CASRQGLNQPQHF,TGTGCCAGCAGACAGGGGCTAAATCAGCCCCAGCATTTT
TRBV3-1,TRBJ1-3,few,NA,CASSLGHSSGNTIYF,TGTGCCAGCAGCCTCGGACACAGCTCTGGAAACACCATATATTTT
TRBV7-2,TRBJ2-7,many,TRBD2,CASSLEASGSYEQYF,TGTGCCAGCAGCTTAGAAGCTAGCGGAAGCTACGAGCAGTACTTC
TRBV7-2,TRBJ2-3,many,NA,CASSSHYAQYF,TGTGCCAGCAGCTCACACTATGCGCAGTATTTT
TRBV20-1,TRBJ2-1,few,NA,CSASIELGQFF,TGCAGTGCCTCTATTGAATTAGGGCAGTTCTTC
TRBV6-2/TRBV6-3,TRBJ2-7,NA,TRBD1,CASRPGQTYEQYF,TGTGCCAGCAGACCGGGACAGACCTACGAGCAGTACTTC
TRBV30,TRBJ1-1,few,TRBD1,CAWRERDRAFAEAFF,TGTGCCTGGAGAGAGCGGGACAGGGCTTTTGCTGAAGCTTTCTTT
TRBV7-9,TRBJ2-7,many,TRBD2,CASSSTGLALYEQYF,TGTGCCAGCAGCTCGACCGGACTAGCGCTATACGAGCAGTACTTC
TRBV12-3/TRBV12-4,TRBJ2-1,NA,NA,CASRDRAGYEQFF,TGTGCCAGCAGGGACCGCGCAGGGTATGAGCAGTTCTTC
TRBV7-9,TRBJ1-3,few,NA,CASSLFKGNTIYF,TGTGCCAGCAGCTTATTTAAGGGTAACACCATATATTTT
TRBV28,TRBJ1-5,many,NA,CASSLQSGQGQPQHF,TGTGCCAGCAGTTTGCAGTCGGGACAAGGTCAGCCCCAGCATTTT
TRBV4-1,TRBJ1-2,NA,NA,CASSQAERQKYGYTF,TGCGCCAGCAGCCAAGCTGAGAGACAGAAATATGGCTACACCTTC
TRBV4-3,TRBJ2-3,few,TRBD2,CASSRAGGQADTQYF,TGCGCCAGCAGCCGAGCGGGAGGCCAGGCAGATACGCAGTATTTT
TRBV7-2,TRBJ1-6,few,NA,CASSLAGPASSYNSPLHF,TGTGCCAGCAGCTTAGCGGGGCCGGCGAGCTCCTATAATTCACCCCTCCACTTT
TRBV7-6,TRBJ2-5,NA,NA,CASSSWFGLEETQYF,TGTGCCAGCAGCTCATGGTTCGGGCTAGAAGAGACCCAGTACTTC
TRBV7-2,TRBJ2-3,many,NA,CASSIGRITDTQYF,TGTGCCAGCAGTATTGGGCGTATCACAGATACGCAGTATTTT
TRBV6-2/TRBV6-3,TRBJ1-4,NA,NA,CASSLDLGAPSTNEKLFF,TGTGCCAGCAGCCTCGACCTCGGGGCTCCTTCAACTAATGAAAAACTGTTTTTT
TRBV19,TRBJ1-1,NA,NA,CASSIRSLNTEAFF,TGTGCCAGTAGTATTCGCAGTTTGAACACTGAAGCTTTCTTT
TRBV7-8,TRBJ2-7,NA,NA,CASSKEIEQYF,TGTGCCAGCAGCAAAGAAATCGAGCAGTACTTC
TRBV28,TRBJ1-2,NA,NA,CASSLKVGGNGYTF,TGTGCCAGCAGTTTAAAGGTGGGCGGGAATGGCTACACCTTC
TRBV7-8,TRBJ1-3,few,NA,CASSSPGTGVSGNTIYF,TGTGCCAGCAGCTCTCCCGGGACGGGCGTCTCTGGAAACACCATATATTTT
TRBV7-9,TRBJ1-1,NA,NA,CASSSLEVHTEAFF,TGTGCCAGCAGCTCCTTGGAGGTTCACACTGAAGCTTTCTTT
TRBV5-5,TRBJ2-1,few,TRBD2,CASSQGLARNEQFF,TGTGCCAGCAGCCAAGGACTAGCGAGGAATGAGCAGTTCTTC
TRBV7-9,TRBJ2-3,NA,TRBD2,CASSLTSGGGADTQYF,TGTGCCAGCAGCCTTACTAGCGGGGGAGGAGCAGATACGCAGTATTTT
TRBV4-1,TRBJ1-1,NA,TRBD1,CASSQVLGQAETTEAFF,TGCGCCAGCAGCCAAGTTTTAGGACAGGCTGAAACCACTGAAGCTTTCTTT
TRBV28,TRBJ2-7,few,NA,CASTLYAGQASGEQYF,TGTGCCAGCACTTTATATGCGGGACAAGCATCGGGGGAGCAGTACTTC
TRBV15,TRBJ2-7,NA,TRBD1,CATSIRTGPYEQYF,TGTGCCACCAGCATTCGGACAGGGCCCTACGAGCAGTACTTC
TRBV11-3,TRBJ2-7,NA,NA,CASSRGGGRYEQYF,TGTGCCAGCAGCCGAGGAGGGGGCAGGTACGAGCAGTACTTC
TRBV28,TRBJ2-2,few,TRBD1,CASTLGTGNTGELFF,TGTGCCAGCACCTTGGGGACAGGGAACACCGGGGAGCTGTTTTTT
TRBV7-8,TRBJ1-5,many,TRBD1,CASSTRDRNSNQPQHF,TGTGCCAGCAGCACCCGGGACAGGAATAGCAATCAGCCCCAGCATTTT
TRBV15,TRBJ1-2,NA,NA,CATSPPLGNYGYTF,TGTGCCACCAGCCCCCCTTTGGGGAACTATGGCTACACCTTC
TRBV19,TRBJ2-2,few,TRBD1,CASSTRDRALYTGELFF,TGTGCCAGTAGCACCCGGGACAGGGCTCTATACACCGGGGAGCTGTTTTTT
TRBV6-5,TRBJ1-1,NA,NA,CASSTFGGGTEAFF,TGTGCCAGCAGTACCTTCGGGGGCGGCACTGAAGCTTTCTTT
TRBV20-1,TRBJ2-1,few,NA,CSARGTGRGLYNEQFF,TGCAGTGCTAGGGGGACTGGGCGGGGGCTCTACAATGAGCAGTTCTTC